The 32 T cell receptor beta chains below all came from one sample that was sequenced in a study of vaccination effects on CD4 cells after COVID-19. ViraFEST expansion of antigen-specific CD4+ T cells with viral peptide pools preceded sequencing. Isolating CD4+ T cells followed approximately ten days of culture. No vaccinee had earlier SARS-CoV-2 infection, and nucleocapsid antibodies were negative. The assay was immunoSEQ multiplex PCR, and TCRdb's table has in-frame clones only and misses some. The table has about 73,000 clones, 60% to 75% seen once. For these receptors, no antigen is known. Sample: CD4+ T cells from PBMCs cultured with HCoV-NL63 spike peptides, taken before COVID-19 vaccination. These receptor sequences come from a human donor who received a COVID-19 vaccine.

The V call is TRBV3-1 (or the pseudogene TRBV3-2), the J call TRBJ2-5, with 8 positions matching TRBD2. Germline CDR1 is LGHDT and CDR2 is YNNKEL (reference sequence). V was pared by 8 bases and J by 5 bases, with 4 bases of the junction left unmatched. This CDR3 comprises 12 residues. The CDR3 DNA reads TGTGCCAGCGGCCGGGGGGGGGAGACCCAGTACTTC. It encodes CASGRGGETQYF.

The V call is TRBV19, the J call TRBJ1-5; a possible D gene is TRBD1 (6 bases). V lost 7 bases to trimming and J lost 4 bases, with 14 bases between them. Germline CDR1 is LNHDA and CDR2 is SQIVND (reference sequence). The length of the CDR3 is 14 residues. CDR3 residues: CASTTGTFNQPQHF. CDR3 coding DNA: TGTGCCAGTACCACCGGGACATTTAATCAGCCCCAGCATTTT.

V usage is TRBV5-5 and J usage is TRBJ2-1, with D maybe TRBD2 (6 bases). The CDR3 sequence is 15 residues long. Germline lookup yields CDR1 SGHKS and CDR2 YYEKEE (reference sequence). Trimming cost V 3 bases and J 6 bases, with 16 bases left between them. The CDR3 here is CASSSSITSPNEQFF. For the CDR3, the DNA is TGTGCCAGCAGCTCGAGTATAACTAGCCCCAATGAGCAGTTCTTC.

The chain carries TRBV10-3 and TRBJ1-4, with a weak D call TRBD1 (5 bases). V lost 3 bases, J lost 8 bases, and 10 bases lay in between. The CDR3 length is 13 residues. The V gene's germline CDR1 is ENHRY and CDR2 SYGVKD. The CDR3 is CAISETGAEKLFF. CDR3 DNA: TGTGCCATCAGTGAAACAGGCGCAGAAAAACTGTTTTTT.

A few counts support this clone. CDR3 sequence reads: CASSTTGNQPQHF. For the CDR3, the DNA is TGTGCCAGCAGCACGACAGGGAATCAGCCCCAGCATTTT. The chain has TRBV5-5 and TRBJ1-5; TRBD1 matches 7 bases. The CDR3 spans 13 residues. After removal of 4 bases from V and 4 bases from J, the junction contained 2 bases not matched to a gene. The germline CDR1 and CDR2 sequences are SGHKS and YYEKEE (reference sequence).

This chain uses TRBV2 with TRBJ1-5; D is undetermined. Trimming stripped 4 bases from V and 5 bases from J, with 9 bases between. The CDR3 consists of 13 residues. The germline gives CDR1 SNHLY, CDR2 FYNNEI. This chain's CDR3 is CASSASRDQPQHF. In DNA, the CDR3 is TGTGCCAGCAGTGCGAGTCGTGATCAGCCCCAGCATTTT. Supplemented by reference TRBV2 and TRBJ1-5, the full variable domain reads EPEVTQTPSHQVTQMGQEVILRCVPISNHLYFYWYRQILGQKVEFLVSFYNNEISEKSEIFDDQFSVERPDGSNFTLKIRSTKLEDSAMYFCASSASRDQPQHFGDGTRLSIL.

V usage is TRBV19 and J usage is TRBJ1-6; TRBD1 is a possible D gene (6 bases). Trimming shortened V by 7 bases and J by 10 bases, and 11 bases separated the two germline ends. Germline V gene sequence: CDR1 LNHDA, CDR2 SQIVND (reference sequence). This CDR3 contains 12 residues. The CDR3 DNA reads TGTGCCAGTACAGGGGATGGCTCACCCCTCCACTTT. Translation gives CASTGDGSPLHF.

This clone was counted a single time. The rearrangement joins TRBV5-1 to TRBJ1-4, with D hard to call. Germline CDR1 is SGHRS and CDR2 is YFSETQ. The CDR3 has 12 amino acids. V was pared by 4 bases and J by 5 bases, with 6 bases between. Written as DNA, the CDR3 is TGCGCCAGCAGCCCGTCAAATGAAAAACTGTTTTTT. It translates to CASSPSNEKLFF.

The sample holds one count of this clone. The chain uses TRBV5-1 and TRBJ2-6, with D unresolved. Germline CDR1 SGHRS, CDR2 YFSETQ. The germline V and J ends were trimmed by 2 bases and 2 bases, with 8 bases remaining between them. This CDR3 region has 15 residues. The CDR3 nucleotides are TGCGCCAGCAGCTTTGAAGGGCCTGGGGCCAACGTCCTGACTTTC. Its protein is CASSFEGPGANVLTF. The full variable domain, rest sourced from reference TRBV5-1 and TRBJ2-6, is KAGVTQTPRYLIKTRGQQVTLSCSPISGHRSVSWYQQTPGQGLQFLFEYFSETQRNKGNFPGRFSGRQFSNSRSEMNVSTLELGDSALYLCASSFEGPGANVLTFGAGSRLTVL.

The rearrangement links TRBV24-1 to TRBJ2-1; 9 bases map to TRBD2. CDR1 is KGHDR and CDR2 is SFDVKD in the germline V gene. This CDR3 is built from 15 residues. V shed 4 bases and J 5 bases; nucleotides not matched to a gene: 5. CDR3 loop: CATSDYSGGNNEQFF. CDR3 in DNA: TGTGCCACCAGTGACTATAGCGGGGGTAACAATGAGCAGTTCTTC.

The V gene is TRBV6-5, the J gene TRBJ1-2, with 7 bases identical to TRBD1. Germline V gene sequence: CDR1 MNHEY, CDR2 SVGAGI. The CDR3 totals 15 residues. Germline trimming cut 4 bases from V and 7 bases from J; bases unmatched to any gene: 12. The CDR3 here is CASSFWSGGSGGYTF. CDR3 bases: TGTGCCAGCAGTTTTTGGTCAGGGGGATCTGGTGGCTACACCTTC.

The chain couples TRBV4-3 to TRBJ1-1; tentative D call: TRBD1 (5 bases). The CDR3 consists of 17 residues. Trimming removed 1 base at V and 3 bases at J, with 18 bases between. In germline, CDR1 is LGHNA, CDR2 YSLEER. Here the CDR3 DNA reads TGCGCCAGCAGCCAAGTTGCGGGGGAAGATCGGGACACTGAAGCTTTCTTT. Translating gives CASSQVAGEDRDTEAFF.

J is TRBJ2-2 and V is TRBV19; 9 bases match TRBD1. The CDR3 spans 15 residues. Germline trimming cut 7 bases from V and 4 bases from J; bases unmatched to any gene: 7. CDR1 LNHDA and CDR2 SQIVND come from the germline V gene (reference sequence). The CDR3 spells CASMGGQGRTGELFF. In nucleotides, the CDR3 is TGTGCCAGTATGGGGGGACAGGGCCGCACCGGGGAGCTGTTTTTT.

The rearrangement uses TRBV3-1 (or the pseudogene TRBV3-2) and TRBJ1-1, with unresolved D. This CDR3 region has 15 residues. CDR1 is LGHDT, CDR2 YNNKEL, per germline (reference sequence). Trimming left V 4 bases short and J 2 bases short, with 14 bases between. The CDR3 bases are TGTGCCAGCAGCCTAGCTAAACAGTCAAACACTGAAGCTTTCTTT. Translating it yields CASSLAKQSNTEAFF.

This chain links TRBV6-5 with TRBJ1-3, with TRBD1 matching 12 bases. This CDR3 is 15 amino acids long. Germline assignment: CDR1 MNHEY and CDR2 SVGAGI. V trimming: 6 bases; J trimming: 4 bases; junction bases outside the gene matches: 4. The chain's CDR3 is CASRGQGARGNTIYF. The CDR3, as DNA: TGTGCCAGCAGGGGACAGGGGGCTAGGGGAAACACCATATATTTT.

The chain recombines TRBV3-1 (or the pseudogene TRBV3-2) with TRBJ2-3, with D perhaps matching TRBD1 (6 bases). Trimming left V 4 bases short and J 9 bases short, with 17 bases between. Looked up from germline, CDR1 is LGHDT and CDR2 is YNNKEL (reference sequence). CDR3 length equals 14 residues. The CDR3 coding sequence is TGTGCCAGCAGCCTCGCGCCAGGGGCGAAGACGCAGTATTTT. This sequence encodes CASSLAPGAKTQYF.

This chain connects TRBV15 to TRBJ1-1; 7 bases align to TRBD1. Per the germline V gene, CDR1 is LNHNV and CDR2 is YYDKDF (reference sequence). V dropped 0 bases and J dropped 0; count of bases not matched to a gene: 10. The CDR3 totals 18 residues. The CDR3 DNA reads TGTGCCACCAGCAGAGATACCCTTTTGGGACAGATGAACACTGAAGCTTTCTTT. Translating gives CATSRDTLLGQMNTEAFF.

The chain combines TRBV7-8 with TRBJ1-4, with D possibly being TRBD1 (5 bases). This CDR3 region has 13 residues. Trimming shortened V by 3 bases and J by 8 bases, and 10 bases separated the two germline ends. CDR1 is SGHVS, CDR2 FQNEAQ, per germline. CDR3: CASSFGRGEKLFF. Here the CDR3 DNA reads TGTGCCAGCAGCTTCGGGCGGGGGGAAAAACTGTTTTTT.

CDR3 in amino acids: CASSADSPTNTGELFF. The CDR3 DNA reads TGTGCCAGCAGCGCGGACAGCCCTACGAACACCGGGGAGCTGTTTTTT. This sequence joins TRBV2 and TRBJ2-2; tentatively, D is TRBD1 (6 bases). Germline values: CDR1 SNHLY, CDR2 FYNNEI. The CDR3 loop spans 16 amino acids. V lost 6 bases, J lost 0 bases, and 14 bases lay in between.

This chain joins TRBV19 and TRBJ1-5; D is unresolved. Trimming removed 6 bases at V and 2 bases at J, with 8 bases between. Germline CDR1 and CDR2: LNHDA and SQIVND (reference sequence). CDR3 length: 13 residues. The CDR3 loop reads CASRSLGNQPQHF. The CDR3 DNA sequence: TGTGCCAGTAGGAGCCTTGGCAATCAGCCCCAGCATTTT.

The chain is built from TRBV5-1 and TRBJ1-2, with TRBD1 as a possible D gene (5 bases). Trimming removed 0 bases from V and 0 bases from J, with 15 bases in between. Per the germline V gene, CDR1 is SGHRS and CDR2 is YFSETQ. CDR3 size: 17 residues. The CDR3 reads CASSLGIGDAANYGYTF. The CDR3 DNA sequence: TGCGCCAGCAGCTTGGGCATAGGGGACGCAGCTAACTATGGCTACACCTTC.

This clone occurred a few times. The rearrangement joins TRBV5-5 to TRBJ1-5; tentative D call: TRBD1 (5 bases). This CDR3 contains 15 residues. V was cut by 1 base and J by 1 base, with 9 bases left in between. The germline V gene encodes CDR1 SGHKS and CDR2 YYEKEE (reference sequence). The CDR3 here is CASSLSDMSNQPQHF. As DNA, the CDR3 is TGTGCCAGCAGCTTGTCGGACATGAGCAATCAGCCCCAGCATTTT.

The table lists this clone with a few counts. The chain is built from TRBV12-3 or TRBV12-4 and TRBJ2-1, with unresolved D. The CDR3 is 13 residues long. V was cut by 4 bases and J by 10 bases, with 14 bases left in between. The CDR3 is CASSSELYVEQFF. In DNA, the CDR3 is TGTGCCAGCAGTTCCGAACTATATGTGGAGCAGTTCTTC.

The V call is TRBV11-2, the J call TRBJ1-1; D remains ambiguous. This CDR3 has 14 residues. V dropped 4 bases and J dropped 4 bases, with 13 bases sitting between them. Germline CDR1 SGHAT, CDR2 FQNNGV. The CDR3 nucleotides are TGTGCCAGCAGCTCCCTTCGACTGGCCACTGAAGCTTTCTTT. This translates into CASSSLRLATEAFF.

The rearrangement uses TRBV7-8 and TRBJ1-1, with no clear D. The CDR3 sequence is 15 residues long. Per germline, CDR1 SGHVS and CDR2 FQNEAQ. Between the trimmed V and J ends, which lost 5 bases and 2 bases, there was a span of 15 bases. The CDR3 loop reads CASSHPGGLNTEAFF. The CDR3 DNA follows: TGTGCCAGCAGCCACCCCGGCGGGTTAAACACTGAAGCTTTCTTT.

This clone was picked up a small number of times. This sequence joins TRBV10-2 and TRBJ1-5, with D tentatively TRBD1 (6 bases). Trimming took 10 bases from V and 11 from J, leaving 24 bases between them. The CDR3 is made up of 14 amino acids. Germline values: CDR1 WSHSY, CDR2 SAAADI. CDR3 sequence reads: CATAEQGRPATQHF. CDR3 nucleotides: TGCGCCACCGCGGAACAGGGACGGCCGGCGACCCAGCATTTT.

V is TRBV28 and J is TRBJ2-7; 13 bases agree with TRBD2. The CDR3 covers 15 residues. With 3 bases clipped from V and 6 bases from J, the junction kept 5 bases outside the gene matches. The V gene's germline CDR1 is MDHEN and CDR2 SYDVKM. The CDR3 spells CASSFRLAGGFEQYV. For the CDR3, the DNA is TGTGCCAGCAGTTTCAGACTAGCGGGGGGTTTCGAGCAGTACGTC.

This clone has a handful of counts. The chain has TRBV30 and TRBJ1-1, with unresolved D. The CDR3 extends over 14 amino acids. Germline V gene data show CDR1 as GTSNPN and CDR2 as SVGIG (reference sequence). V was shortened by 4 bases and J by 4 bases, with 16 bases between the two germline ends. The CDR3 DNA sequence: TGTGCCTGGATCGGCCCGCTGATAGCCACTGAAGCTTTCTTT. It translates to CAWIGPLIATEAFF.

The V and J genes are TRBV6-2 or TRBV6-3 and TRBJ1-1; maybe TRBD1 (5 bases). Germline V gene sequence: CDR1 MNHEY, CDR2 SVGEGT. CDR3 size: 15 residues. V lost 0 bases, J lost 5 bases, and 13 bases lay in between. The CDR3 reads CASSYSRRGRTEAFF. The CDR3 DNA reads TGTGCCAGCAGTTACTCGAGGCGGGGGAGGACTGAAGCTTTCTTT.

This chain links TRBV9 with TRBJ1-6; no definite D call. The CDR3 is 13 residues long. Germline assignment: CDR1 SGDLS and CDR2 YYNGEE. Trimming left V 4 bases short and J 7 bases short, with 9 bases between. CDR3 nucleotides: TGTGCCAGCAGCCCGGACCCAAATTCACCCCTCCACTTT. Amino acids: CASSPDPNSPLHF.

This chain connects TRBV29-1 to TRBJ2-1, with a possible D match to TRBD1 (5 bases). The length of the CDR3 is 13 residues. Germline V gene data show CDR1 as SQVTM and CDR2 as ANQGSEA. V lost 7 bases and J lost 2, with 12 bases in between. The CDR3 region is CSARDSPYNEQFF. CDR3 in DNA: TGCAGCGCTAGAGACAGCCCCTACAATGAGCAGTTCTTC.

This clone was counted once. This chain joins TRBV5-1 and TRBJ1-4, with D possibly TRBD1 on 5 matching bases. The ends were cut back, 4 bases at V and 6 bases at J, with 19 bases in the middle. The CDR3 length is 16 residues. CDR1 and CDR2 from the germline V gene are SGHRS and YFSETQ. The CDR3 DNA reads TGCGCCAGCAGCGTAAACCCGGGTCGGGACGATGAAAAACTGTTTTTT. This encodes CASSVNPGRDDEKLFF.